These T cell receptor beta chains were read from a single sample in a study of T-cell memory formation after mild COVID-19. Each CDR3 protein is one row after TCRdb ran MiXCR on the 5' RACE reads. This sample has around 400,000 distinct CDR3 sequences, with approximately 24% found just once. The specimen was PBMCs or a T cell subset sorted from them (not recorded which). The receptors stem from an adult woman who had mild COVID-19 (a few samples of this study predate the infection). Cell type and time point are not known. The CDR3 runs from the conserved cysteine through the conserved F or W. Each record gives: J gene, V gene, clone size, D gene, CDR3 DNA, CDR3 protein. D genes are given only for firm matches. Rows give clone size only sometimes, using once, few, many, or a class for an expanded clone.

j_call: TRBJ1-1
v_call: TRBV18
clone_size: once
d_call: .
cdr3_nt: TGTGCCAGCTCACCGACAGGCTTGGGGGACACTGAAGCTTTCTTT
cdr3_aa: CASSPTGLGDTEAFF

j_call: TRBJ2-7
v_call: TRBV7-9
clone_size: .
d_call: TRBD2
cdr3_nt: TGTGCCAGCAGCTTCCAGACTAGCGGCATCCCGCGGGCATACGAGCAGTACTTC
cdr3_aa: CASSFQTSGIPRAYEQYF

j_call: TRBJ2-2
v_call: TRBV5-6
clone_size: few
d_call: .
cdr3_nt: TGTGCCAGCAGCTTGGTTCGGAGATACACCGGGGAGCTGTTTTTT
cdr3_aa: CASSLVRRYTGELFF

j_call: TRBJ2-1
v_call: TRBV18
clone_size: .
d_call: .
cdr3_nt: TGTGCCAGCTCACCCGGGACGGGCAATGAGCAGTTCTTC
cdr3_aa: CASSPGTGNEQFF

j_call: TRBJ2-2
v_call: TRBV9
clone_size: .
d_call: .
cdr3_nt: TGTGCCAGCAGCGAGGCGGATCTCCGACCCGGGGAGCTGTTTTTT
cdr3_aa: CASSEADLRPGELFF

j_call: TRBJ2-1
v_call: TRBV29-1
clone_size: few
d_call: .
cdr3_nt: TGCAGCGTCCAAACCGGGACTAATGAGCAGTTCTTC
cdr3_aa: CSVQTGTNEQFF

j_call: TRBJ2-3
v_call: TRBV11-2
clone_size: .
d_call: .
cdr3_nt: TGTGCCAGCAGCTTAGTGTTGGTGGCTACCGCCAGCACAGATACGCAGTATTTT
cdr3_aa: CASSLVLVATASTDTQYF

j_call: TRBJ2-5
v_call: TRBV16
clone_size: .
d_call: .
cdr3_nt: TGTGCCAGCAGCCTCGGACTTATGGAGGAGACCCAGTACTTC
cdr3_aa: CASSLGLMEETQYF

j_call: TRBJ2-3
v_call: TRBV7-8
clone_size: many
d_call: .
cdr3_nt: TGTGCCAGCAGCTTAGCGCAGGGCAGGGAGGGCACAGATACGCAGTATTTT
cdr3_aa: CASSLAQGREGTDTQYF

j_call: TRBJ2-7
v_call: TRBV18
clone_size: once
d_call: .
cdr3_nt: TGTGCCAGCTCACCGGTTGAGGGGTACGAGCAGTACTTC
cdr3_aa: CASSPVEGYEQYF

j_call: TRBJ2-4
v_call: TRBV12-3/TRBV12-4
clone_size: .
d_call: .
cdr3_nt: TGTGCCAGCAGTTTAACAAGCGTTAAGAACATTCAGTACTTC
cdr3_aa: CASSLTSVKNIQYF

j_call: TRBJ2-7
v_call: TRBV7-9
clone_size: .
d_call: .
cdr3_nt: TGTGCCAGCAGCCCCGAGGGTTATTGGCCTCTCTACGAGCAGTACTTC
cdr3_aa: CASSPEGYWPLYEQYF

j_call: TRBJ1-1
v_call: TRBV7-3
clone_size: .
d_call: .
cdr3_nt: TGTGCCAGCAGCCCATTTGGGGGGCCTGAAGCTTTCTTT
cdr3_aa: CASSPFGGPEAFF

j_call: TRBJ2-7
v_call: TRBV9
clone_size: .
d_call: .
cdr3_nt: TGTGCCAGCAGCGTAGGGGCGGGGGACAGCTACGAGCAGTACTTC
cdr3_aa: CASSVGAGDSYEQYF

j_call: TRBJ1-6
v_call: TRBV5-6
clone_size: few
d_call: .
cdr3_nt: TGTGCCAGCAGCTTGAAGGGTGCCTATAATTCACCCCTCCACTTT
cdr3_aa: CASSLKGAYNSPLHF

j_call: TRBJ2-6
v_call: TRBV7-3
clone_size: .
d_call: TRBD1
cdr3_nt: TGTGCCAGCAGCGTAATGACAGGGTCTGGGGCCAACGTCCTGACTTTC
cdr3_aa: CASSVMTGSGANVLTF

j_call: TRBJ2-3
v_call: TRBV19
clone_size: .
d_call: TRBD1
cdr3_nt: TGTGCCAGTAGGGAGGGACAGGGAGTTCTCGATACGCAGTATTTT
cdr3_aa: CASREGQGVLDTQYF

j_call: TRBJ2-3
v_call: TRBV6-5
clone_size: few
d_call: TRBD2
cdr3_nt: TGTGCCAGCAGTTACCTCCCTTCTGTAGCGGGCGTAATTGATACGCAGTATTTT
cdr3_aa: CASSYLPSVAGVIDTQYF

j_call: TRBJ2-5
v_call: TRBV19
clone_size: .
d_call: TRBD2
cdr3_nt: TGTGCCAGTAGTAGAACGGGACTAGCGGAGGGGGAGACCCAGTACTTC
cdr3_aa: CASSRTGLAEGETQYF

j_call: TRBJ2-1
v_call: TRBV20-1
clone_size: .
d_call: TRBD2
cdr3_nt: TGCAGTGCTAGGGCAGCGGGGGGGCCGTGGAATGAGCAGTTCTTC
cdr3_aa: CSARAAGGPWNEQFF

j_call: TRBJ2-7
v_call: TRBV5-1
clone_size: .
d_call: .
cdr3_nt: TGCGCCAGCAGCCTCAGGTCTGGGGGGCAATCCTACGAGCAGTACTTC
cdr3_aa: CASSLRSGGQSYEQYF

j_call: TRBJ2-2
v_call: TRBV6-2/TRBV6-3
clone_size: .
d_call: .
cdr3_nt: TGTGCCAGCGTAGCAGGCGGGGAGCTGTTTTTT
cdr3_aa: CASVAGGELFF

j_call: TRBJ2-1
v_call: TRBV2
clone_size: .
d_call: TRBD2
cdr3_nt: TGTGCCAGCAATGGGCTAGCGGGAGTTGGAGAGCAGTTCTTC
cdr3_aa: CASNGLAGVGEQFF

j_call: TRBJ2-1
v_call: TRBV5-6
clone_size: .
d_call: TRBD2
cdr3_nt: TGTGCCAGCTCGAGGGATGGGACTAGAGCGGACCATGAGCAGTTCTTC
cdr3_aa: CASSRDGTRADHEQFF

j_call: TRBJ2-1
v_call: TRBV6-5
clone_size: .
d_call: .
cdr3_nt: TGTGCCAGCCGGGAGAGGAGCTCCTACAATGAGCAGTTCTTC
cdr3_aa: CASRERSSYNEQFF

j_call: TRBJ1-1
v_call: TRBV5-1
clone_size: few
d_call: .
cdr3_nt: TGCGCCAGCAGCTTGGAGGTTAGGGCGGCCGAAGCTTTCTTT
cdr3_aa: CASSLEVRAAEAFF

j_call: TRBJ1-1
v_call: TRBV6-5
clone_size: many
d_call: .
cdr3_nt: TGTGCCAGCAGTTACGGTAGGAACACTGAAGCTTTCTTT
cdr3_aa: CASSYGRNTEAFF

j_call: TRBJ2-7
v_call: TRBV6-2/TRBV6-3
clone_size: many
d_call: TRBD1
cdr3_nt: TGTGCCAGCAGTTACTCGAGAGGGGGCAGGAACGAGCAGTACTTC
cdr3_aa: CASSYSRGGRNEQYF

j_call: TRBJ1-2
v_call: TRBV29-1
clone_size: once
d_call: .
cdr3_nt: TGCAGCGTTGAGGTATGGGGTCGAAGTAATGGCTACACCTTC
cdr3_aa: CSVEVWGRSNGYTF

j_call: TRBJ1-4
v_call: TRBV2
clone_size: .
d_call: .
cdr3_nt: TGTGCCAGCTCGAAGACAGACCAGAAGGAAAAACTGTTTTTT
cdr3_aa: CASSKTDQKEKLFF

j_call: TRBJ1-5
v_call: TRBV12-3/TRBV12-4
clone_size: few
d_call: TRBD1
cdr3_nt: TGTGCCAGCAGTCCGGGGACAGGGGGCCAGCATTTT
cdr3_aa: CASSPGTGGQHF

j_call: TRBJ1-2
v_call: TRBV28
clone_size: few
d_call: .
cdr3_nt: TGTGCCAGCAGTCCCACCGCGGTCAATGGCTACACCTTC
cdr3_aa: CASSPTAVNGYTF

j_call: TRBJ2-7
v_call: TRBV12-3/TRBV12-4
clone_size: few
d_call: TRBD1
cdr3_nt: TGTGCCAGCAGGGCCACCGGGACAGGGGGGACCTACGAGCAGTACTTC
cdr3_aa: CASRATGTGGTYEQYF

j_call: TRBJ1-5
v_call: TRBV20-1
clone_size: .
d_call: .
cdr3_nt: TGCAGTGCTGTCGACAGGTATAGCAATCAGCCCCAGCATTTT
cdr3_aa: CSAVDRYSNQPQHF

j_call: TRBJ1-1
v_call: TRBV5-1
clone_size: few
d_call: TRBD1
cdr3_nt: TGCGCCAGCAGCCTCCGGGACAGGAACACTGAAGCTTTCTTT
cdr3_aa: CASSLRDRNTEAFF

j_call: TRBJ2-1
v_call: TRBV20-1
clone_size: .
d_call: TRBD2
cdr3_nt: TGCAGTGCTAGAGACTTAGCGGGAGGGCCCAATGAGCAGTTCTTC
cdr3_aa: CSARDLAGGPNEQFF

j_call: TRBJ2-7
v_call: TRBV13
clone_size: .
d_call: TRBD1
cdr3_nt: TGTGCCAGCAGCTTAGACGACAGGGGAGGTGAGCAGTACTTC
cdr3_aa: CASSLDDRGGEQYF

j_call: TRBJ2-1
v_call: TRBV12-3/TRBV12-4
clone_size: many
d_call: TRBD2
cdr3_nt: TGTGCCAGCAGTTTAGTGGGACTAGACCATGAGCAGTTCTTC
cdr3_aa: CASSLVGLDHEQFF

j_call: TRBJ2-3
v_call: TRBV15
clone_size: .
d_call: .
cdr3_nt: TGTGCCACGAAGTTTGCACTCACAGATACGCAGTATTTT
cdr3_aa: CATKFALTDTQYF